Listed below are T cell receptor beta chains from one sample, sequenced in a study of CD8 T cells in ankylosing spondylitis. TCRdb re-called the 5' RACE reads with MiXCR, one entry per CDR3 protein. This table holds 150,000 to 200,000 distinct CDR3 sequences, 25% to 35% found once. The sequencing input was synovial fluid, either unsorted or a sorted T cell fraction (not recorded which). These receptors came from a male donor with ankylosing spondylitis. Both conserved end residues are part of each CDR3. The D gene is left open where the match is weak. Clone size is not always given. Where it is, it says once, few, many or a class for expanded clones.

J gene: TRBJ2-5; CDR3 length: 14; D gene: TRBD2; clone size: many; V gene: TRBV30; CDR3 protein: CAWSDTSGVWTQYF; CDR3 DNA: TGTGCCTGGAGTGATACTAGCGGTGTTTGGACCCAGTACTTC
J gene: TRBJ1-3; CDR3 length: 14; D gene: .; clone size: few; V gene: TRBV18; CDR3 protein: CASSFAGQGNTIYF; CDR3 DNA: TGTGCCAGCTCGTTCGCGGGGCAAGGAAACACCATATATTTT
J gene: TRBJ2-7; CDR3 length: 14; D gene: .; clone size: few; V gene: TRBV28; CDR3 protein: CASSRGGGLYEQYF; CDR3 DNA: TGTGCCAGCAGCCGAGGGGGGGGGCTCTACGAGCAGTACTTC
J gene: TRBJ1-5; CDR3 length: 13; D gene: .; clone size: many; V gene: TRBV28; CDR3 protein: CASSFIEYQPQHF; CDR3 DNA: TGTGCCAGCAGTTTCATAGAGTATCAGCCCCAGCATTTT
J gene: TRBJ2-1; CDR3 length: 16; D gene: .; clone size: .; V gene: TRBV21-1; CDR3 protein: CASSDLAVQAYNEQFF; CDR3 DNA: TGTGCCAGCAGCGACCTAGCGGTCCAGGCCTACAATGAGCAGTTCTTC
J gene: TRBJ2-7; CDR3 length: 13; D gene: .; clone size: .; V gene: TRBV4-1; CDR3 protein: CASSQEWRREQYF; CDR3 DNA: TGCGCCAGCAGCCAAGAATGGCGAAGGGAGCAGTACTTC
J gene: TRBJ1-1; CDR3 length: 16; D gene: .; clone size: .; V gene: TRBV18; CDR3 protein: CASSPTLGVPDPEAFF; CDR3 DNA: TGTGCCAGCTCACCAACTCTTGGCGTACCAGACCCTGAAGCTTTCTTT
J gene: TRBJ1-3; CDR3 length: 16; D gene: .; clone size: .; V gene: TRBV4-2; CDR3 protein: CASSQDRQNSGNTIYF; CDR3 DNA: TGTGCCAGCAGCCAAGACAGGCAGAACTCTGGAAACACCATATATTTT
J gene: TRBJ2-1; CDR3 length: 13; D gene: TRBD2; clone size: few; V gene: TRBV9; CDR3 protein: CASSLGIAGVPFF; CDR3 DNA: TGTGCCAGCAGCTTGGGAATAGCGGGAGTGCCGTTCTTC
J gene: TRBJ1-2; CDR3 length: 12; D gene: .; clone size: .; V gene: TRBV11-2; CDR3 protein: CASSFPSYGYTF; CDR3 DNA: TGTGCCAGCAGCTTCCCAAGCTATGGCTACACCTTC
J gene: TRBJ2-7; CDR3 length: 16; D gene: TRBD1; clone size: few; V gene: TRBV7-2; CDR3 protein: CASSAQTGMSSYEQYF; CDR3 DNA: TGTGCCAGCAGCGCACAGACAGGGATGAGCTCCTACGAGCAGTACTTC
J gene: TRBJ2-4; CDR3 length: 15; D gene: TRBD1; clone size: .; V gene: TRBV9; CDR3 protein: CASSVAGTGWDIQYF; CDR3 DNA: TGTGCCAGCAGCGTAGCGGGGACAGGGTGGGACATTCAGTACTTC
J gene: TRBJ2-1; CDR3 length: 13; D gene: .; clone size: .; V gene: TRBV29-1; CDR3 protein: CSVEISGWDEQFF; CDR3 DNA: TGCAGCGTTGAAATTTCGGGGTGGGATGAGCAGTTCTTC
J gene: TRBJ2-4; CDR3 length: 20; D gene: TRBD1; clone size: many; V gene: TRBV11-1; CDR3 protein: CASSPLVGTGLLLAKNIQYF; CDR3 DNA: TGTGCCAGCAGCCCCCTGGTGGGGACAGGACTCCTTTTAGCCAAAAACATTCAGTACTTC
J gene: TRBJ1-5; CDR3 length: 13; D gene: .; clone size: medium-sized; V gene: TRBV12-3/TRBV12-4; CDR3 protein: CASSFSKGQPQHF; CDR3 DNA: TGTGCCAGCAGTTTCTCCAAGGGTCAGCCCCAGCATTTT
J gene: TRBJ2-2; CDR3 length: 14; D gene: .; clone size: few; V gene: TRBV3-1; CDR3 protein: CASSQEGVVGELFF; CDR3 DNA: TGTGCCAGCAGCCAAGAAGGAGTGGTCGGGGAGCTGTTTTTT
J gene: TRBJ2-7; CDR3 length: 12; D gene: .; clone size: .; V gene: TRBV7-2; CDR3 protein: CASSPTSYEQYF; CDR3 DNA: TGTGCCAGCAGCCCCACAAGCTACGAGCAGTACTTC
J gene: TRBJ2-1; CDR3 length: 18; D gene: TRBD2; clone size: few; V gene: TRBV12-3/TRBV12-4; CDR3 protein: CASSPAGTSGPSYNEQFF; CDR3 DNA: TGTGCCAGCAGTCCGGCTGGGACTAGCGGGCCTTCATACAATGAGCAGTTCTTC
J gene: TRBJ2-7; CDR3 length: 14; D gene: .; clone size: .; V gene: TRBV10-3; CDR3 protein: CAISPSGTSYEQYF; CDR3 DNA: TGTGCCATCAGCCCGTCCGGGACCTCCTACGAGCAGTACTTC
J gene: TRBJ1-1; CDR3 length: 15; D gene: TRBD1; clone size: .; V gene: TRBV5-1; CDR3 protein: CASAEGAVMNTEAFF; CDR3 DNA: TGCGCCAGCGCCGAGGGGGCCGTTATGAACACTGAAGCTTTCTTT
J gene: TRBJ1-1; CDR3 length: 14; D gene: .; clone size: few; V gene: TRBV9; CDR3 protein: CASSATEMNTEAFF; CDR3 DNA: TGTGCCAGCAGCGCGACAGAAATGAACACTGAAGCTTTCTTT
J gene: TRBJ1-6; CDR3 length: 18; D gene: .; clone size: few; V gene: TRBV28; CDR3 protein: CASSLPQYEASYNSPLHF; CDR3 DNA: TGTGCCAGCAGTTTACCCCAGTACGAAGCCAGCTATAATTCACCCCTCCACTTT
J gene: TRBJ1-1; CDR3 length: 15; D gene: .; clone size: .; V gene: TRBV6-2/TRBV6-3; CDR3 protein: CASSYRAVRDTEAFF; CDR3 DNA: TGTGCCAGCAGTTACCGGGCAGTACGGGACACTGAAGCTTTCTTT
J gene: TRBJ1-1; CDR3 length: 14; D gene: .; clone size: .; V gene: TRBV20-1; CDR3 protein: CSASWGRGNTEAFF; CDR3 DNA: TGCAGTGCTAGCTGGGGGAGAGGAAACACTGAAGCTTTCTTT
J gene: TRBJ1-3; CDR3 length: 14; D gene: TRBD1; clone size: .; V gene: TRBV6-1; CDR3 protein: CASNPTGPENTIYF; CDR3 DNA: TGTGCCAGCAACCCGACAGGGCCGGAGAACACCATATATTTT
J gene: TRBJ2-3; CDR3 length: 14; D gene: TRBD2; clone size: .; V gene: TRBV5-1; CDR3 protein: CASSRGGQRDTQYF; CDR3 DNA: TGCGCCAGCAGCCGGGGGGGCCAGAGAGATACGCAGTATTTT
J gene: TRBJ2-5; CDR3 length: 15; D gene: TRBD2; clone size: few; V gene: TRBV6-5; CDR3 protein: CASSYVGGVYETQYF; CDR3 DNA: TGTGCCAGCAGTTATGTCGGGGGGGTGTATGAGACCCAGTACTTC
J gene: TRBJ2-7; CDR3 length: 14; D gene: .; clone size: .; V gene: TRBV19; CDR3 protein: CASRRDSRSYEQYF; CDR3 DNA: TGTGCCAGTAGGCGGGACTCTCGCTCCTACGAGCAGTACTTC
J gene: TRBJ1-5; CDR3 length: 15; D gene: .; clone size: .; V gene: TRBV7-2; CDR3 protein: CASSLRSQGSQPQHF; CDR3 DNA: TGTGCCAGCAGCTTACGCAGCCAGGGCAGCCAGCCCCAGCATTTT
J gene: TRBJ2-3; CDR3 length: 14; D gene: .; clone size: .; V gene: TRBV7-2; CDR3 protein: CASSPDWGSDTQYF; CDR3 DNA: TGTGCCAGCAGCCCCGACTGGGGGTCAGATACGCAGTATTTT
J gene: TRBJ1-2; CDR3 length: 13; D gene: .; clone size: .; V gene: TRBV19; CDR3 protein: CASVGQYLFGYTF; CDR3 DNA: TGTGCCAGCGTCGGACAGTACCTCTTCGGCTACACCTTC
J gene: TRBJ1-1; CDR3 length: 16; D gene: TRBD1; clone size: .; V gene: TRBV19; CDR3 protein: CASNPGTGGKNTEAFF; CDR3 DNA: TGTGCCAGTAACCCCGGGACAGGGGGCAAGAACACTGAAGCTTTCTTT
J gene: TRBJ2-7; CDR3 length: 15; D gene: .; clone size: many; V gene: TRBV12-3/TRBV12-4; CDR3 protein: CASSLAGRISYEQYF; CDR3 DNA: TGTGCCAGCAGTTTAGCAGGTCGAATCTCCTACGAGCAGTACTTC
J gene: TRBJ2-1; CDR3 length: 13; D gene: TRBD2; clone size: once; V gene: TRBV2; CDR3 protein: CASSSAGYNEQFF; CDR3 DNA: TGTGCCAGCAGTTCAGCGGGGTACAATGAGCAGTTCTTC
J gene: TRBJ2-1; CDR3 length: 14; D gene: .; clone size: .; V gene: TRBV18; CDR3 protein: CASSLSGGNFEQFF; CDR3 DNA: TGTGCCAGCTCACTCTCAGGAGGTAATTTTGAGCAGTTCTTC
J gene: TRBJ1-4; CDR3 length: 10; D gene: .; clone size: many; V gene: TRBV20-1; CDR3 protein: CSVGREKLFF; CDR3 DNA: TGCAGTGTTGGTCGTGAAAAACTGTTTTTT
J gene: TRBJ1-3; CDR3 length: 16; D gene: .; clone size: .; V gene: TRBV10-2; CDR3 protein: CASSEGGAGPGNTIYF; CDR3 DNA: TGCGCCAGCAGTGAGGGTGGGGCAGGACCTGGAAACACCATATATTTT
J gene: TRBJ2-6; CDR3 length: 18; D gene: .; clone size: many; V gene: TRBV19; CDR3 protein: CASSIDSQVISGANVLTF; CDR3 DNA: TGTGCCAGTAGTATAGATTCGCAGGTTATCTCTGGGGCCAACGTCCTGACTTTC
J gene: TRBJ2-7; CDR3 length: 15; D gene: .; clone size: .; V gene: TRBV10-3; CDR3 protein: CAISSVPGLNYEQYF; CDR3 DNA: TGTGCCATCAGCTCAGTACCGGGACTTAACTACGAGCAGTACTTC
J gene: TRBJ2-3; CDR3 length: 17; D gene: TRBD2; clone size: .; V gene: TRBV5-1; CDR3 protein: CASSLNRGGPSPDTQYF; CDR3 DNA: TGCGCCAGCAGCTTAAACCGCGGGGGGCCGTCCCCAGATACGCAGTATTTT
J gene: TRBJ1-5; CDR3 length: 14; D gene: .; clone size: few; V gene: TRBV18; CDR3 protein: CASSPGYGNQPQHF; CDR3 DNA: TGTGCCAGCTCACCAGGGTATGGCAATCAGCCCCAGCATTTT
J gene: TRBJ1-5; CDR3 length: 14; D gene: .; clone size: few; V gene: TRBV12-3/TRBV12-4; CDR3 protein: CASSIWGSGQPQHF; CDR3 DNA: TGTGCCAGCAGCATATGGGGATCTGGACAGCCCCAGCATTTT
J gene: TRBJ1-5; CDR3 length: 13; D gene: TRBD1; clone size: few; V gene: TRBV18; CDR3 protein: CASSRGQNQPQHF; CDR3 DNA: TGTGCCAGCTCACGGGGACAGAATCAGCCCCAGCATTTT